This TCR beta chain was sequenced for a study of cytomegalovirus exposure and HLA in healthy donors. Whole-study results and caveats: The study recorded 150 to 200 TCR beta chains that were cytomegalovirus-associated.

It was with 60 Vbeta and 13 Jbeta primers that the PCR ran. TCRdb's table, derived via immunoSEQ multiplex PCR, lists solely in-frame clones and lacks some. The record lists roughly 31,000 clones, of which the ten most abundant hold roughly 0.7%. This CDR3 contains 15 residues. V lost 6 bases and J lost 7; bases outside the gene matches: 9. Germline CDR1 and CDR2: MNHEY and SMNVEV (reference sequence). A remark on this clone: Its cognate antigen is unknown.

This clonotype originated in a man aged 25-45 years in good health and CMV-seronegative. This chain uses TRBV27 with TRBJ1-6; 7 nucleotides align to TRBD1. The sequenced material came from PBMCs. The DNA of the CDR3 is TGTGCCAGCAGCTCTCTACAGGGGACAAATTCACCCCTCCACTTT. Translated, it gives CASSSLQGTNSPLHF.